The 10 T cell receptor beta chains listed next were all sequenced from one sample in a study of T cells in Graves' hyperthyroidism and ophthalmopathy. RNA transcripts provided the source from which TCR beta CDR3 regions were amplified. HTBI primers drove first-round RT-PCR of the TCR CDR3. TCRdb called the multiplex PCR reads again in MiXCR, with one record for every CDR3 protein. The sample has about 400,000 distinct CDR3 sequences; roughly 14% are singletons. Sequenced material: blood. The receptor source for this set is a man younger than 35 with Graves' ophthalmopathy.

The table lists this clonotype with many counts. The chain combines TRBV6-6 with TRBJ1-4, with D unresolved. The V end was cut by 2 bases, the J end by 3 bases, with 4 bases between. The CDR3 runs to 13 residues. Germline CDR1 reads MNHNY; CDR2 reads SVGAGI (reference sequence). CDR3 region: CASSYNANEKLFF. The CDR3, as DNA: TGTGCCAGCAGTTACAACGCTAATGAAAAACTGTTTTTT.

J is TRBJ2-7 and V is TRBV4-1, with D unresolved. V lost 4 bases to trimming and J lost 1 base, with 11 bases between them. CDR1 and CDR2 from the germline V gene are MGHRA and YSYEKL. This CDR3 is 14 amino acids long. The DNA for the CDR3 is TGCGCCAGCAGCCCCATGGGCAGGTCCTACGAGCAGTACTTC. The encoded protein is CASSPMGRSYEQYF.

This clonotype was observed at least ten times. J is TRBJ2-7 and V is TRBV7-9; D not certain. This CDR3 has 12 residues. Germline values: CDR1 SEHNR, CDR2 FQNEAQ (reference sequence). V lost 5 bases, J lost 3 bases, and 8 bases lay in between. CDR3 residues: CASSPRFYEQYF. The CDR3 coding sequence is TGTGCCAGCAGCCCCAGATTCTACGAGCAGTACTTC.

Notes on this clonotype: Since a much larger clone is just one base distant, this may be a read error. The gene calls are TRBV11-3 and TRBJ2-3; D is tentatively TRBD1 or TRBD2 (5 bases each). Germline V lookup: CDR1 SGHNT, CDR2 YENEEA. This CDR3 is 14 amino acids long. The CDR3 coding sequence is TGTGTCAGCAAGGGGCCCCTAGCCCGTCATACGCAGTATTTT. Protein: CVSKGPLARHTQYF.

This clonotype was counted many times. This chain joins TRBV5-1 and TRBJ1-2, with D possibly being TRBD1 (6 bases). Per germline, CDR1 SGHRS and CDR2 YFSETQ. This CDR3 has 15 amino acids. With 4 bases removed from V and 4 bases from J, the gap between germline ends came to 17 bases. The CDR3 loop is CASSPTGTPLYGYTF. CDR3 nucleotide sequence: TGCGCCAGCAGCCCGACCGGGACACCTCTCTATGGCTACACCTTC. The full variable domain, in which reference TRBV5-1 and TRBJ1-2 provide the parts outside the CDR3, is KAGVTQTPRYLIKTRGQQVTLSCSPISGHRSVSWYQQTPGQGLQFLFEYFSETQRNKGNFPGRFSGRQFSNSRSEMNVSTLELGDSALYLCASSPTGTPLYGYTFGSGTRLTVV.

In this sample, this clonotype turned up a few times. One base away lies a much larger clone, so this may be a sequencing read error. The rearrangement uses TRBV2 and TRBJ1-1; 9 bases fit TRBD1. The length of the CDR3 is 15 residues. In germline, CDR1 is SNHLY, CDR2 FYNNEI. The CDR3 DNA sequence: TGTGCCAGCAGTGCCCCCGGGACAGGGAACACTGGAGCTTTCTTT. Amino acids: CASSAPGTGNTGAFF.

Of note for this clonotype: The junction departs from germline at one end; a sequencing error may be responsible. V is TRBV28 and J is TRBJ1-1; D uncertain. The CDR3 length is 14 residues. Germline V gene sequence: CDR1 MDHEN, CDR2 SYDVKM. The CDR3 region is CASAPGERNAEAFF. The CDR3 DNA follows: TGTGCCAGCGCACCCGGGGAGAGGAACGCTGAAGCTTTCTTT.

The chain carries TRBV10-2 and TRBJ2-7, with D hard to call. This CDR3 contains 13 residues. Trimming removed 3 bases from V and 5 bases from J, with 11 bases in between. Germline V gives CDR1 WSHSY, CDR2 SAAADI. The CDR3 nucleotides read TGCGCCAGCAGTGACAGCCTTGGGGACGAGCAGTACTTC. Amino acids: CASSDSLGDEQYF.

Many counts were recorded for this clonotype. The genes are TRBV6-6 and TRBJ1-1; no clear D gene. The germline gives CDR1 MNHNY, CDR2 SVGAGI (reference sequence). The CDR3 runs to 16 residues. V was cut by 2 bases and J by 0 bases, with 13 bases left in between. In nucleotides, the CDR3 is TGTGCCAGCAGTTACGACCCCTCTTCTGTGAACACTGAAGCTTTCTTT. Residues: CASSYDPSSVNTEAFF.

This clonotype turned up a few times. This chain links TRBV25-1 with TRBJ2-5, with D uncertain. Germline assignment: CDR1 MGHDK and CDR2 SYGVNS. The CDR3 spans 16 residues. V lost 2 bases and J lost 0, with 13 bases in between. The CDR3 sequence: CASSEDPMQNQETQYF. CDR3 DNA: TGTGCCAGCAGTGAAGACCCCATGCAGAACCAAGAGACCCAGTACTTC.